This T cell receptor beta chain was observed in a study of blood T cell repertoires in COVID-19 (TCRdb year 2020). Regarding the study in general: The collaborator samples originated in the United States, Italy and Spain and spanned the acute and convalescent phases of COVID-19. The material from the prospective study consisted of cDNA or gDNA derived from T cells, B-cell-depleted T cells, or PBMCs. Subjects who had been exposed to COVID-19, were actively infected with it, or had recovered from it provided the deeply sampled blood TCRbeta repertoires that made up the dataset. The repertoires were released in a freely available public database meant as a resource for research on the immune response to SARS-CoV-2. The samples were drawn from the first 160 participants of the ongoing ImmuneRACE study and from about 1,200 subjects provided by 6 global collaborators. Nearly every sample came with metadata listing a de-identified subject ID, COVID-19 status, age in years and sex. Where HLA class I and class II types were available, the types were taken from metadata supplied by the sample provider, not from assay-based typing. What the research found in general, with its limitations: The amount of clinical and demographic metadata varied by source and participant and was provided uncurated.

Looking up the germline V gene yields CDR1 LGHNT and CDR2 FRNRAP. The CDR3 runs 19 residues from the cysteine to the phenylalanine. The DNA shown is the 57-base CDR3, in frame from base 1. The germline V end is reduced by 3 bases and the J end by 2 bases; junction bases left unmatched: 13. The collaborating institutions used their own protocols to collect whole blood in K2EDTA tubes. Collaborator samples were shipped for TCRbeta analysis as frozen whole blood, isolated PBMCs, or DNA extracted from either sample type. TCRbeta CDR3 regions were amplified from genomic DNA using the immunoSEQ Assay, a bias-controlled multiplex PCR. Regarding the original processing steps: The number of nucleated cells in each sample was estimated by amplification of reference gene primers within the assay. Sequence reads were collapsed and filtered to measure the absolute abundance of every unique TCRbeta CDR3 rearrangement. Productive Simpson clonality was computed per sample as the square root of Simpson's diversity index over productive rearrangements. Here the immuneACCESS table is served through TCRdb, limited to in-frame sequences with V and J called. Missing clones are a known gap in these copies; in checked studies unresolved V genes cover under half, and the rest lacks a known reason. For V, J and clone size, that table is used; D and trimming come from the DNA. The sample includes about 36,000 clones, with 70% to 90% observed a single time. The ten largest make up approximately 14% of the sample.

As regards this clone: Its cognate antigen has yet to be identified. No much larger clonotype is one base removed from it; base qualities were not supplied.

The chain uses TRBV12-5 and TRBJ2-3; TRBD2 fits 11 bases in the junction. Sequences were obtained from peripheral blood. This receptor was identified in a human donor in a cohort sampled during active COVID-19. The DNA sequence is TGTGCTAGTGGTTTCTTATGGGTGGCTAGCGGGGGGTCCACAGATACGCAGTATTTT. It translates to CASGFLWVASGGSTDTQYF.